The 2 T cell receptor beta chains below all came from one sample that was sequenced in a study of regulatory T cells in long-lasting Graves disease. According to the study, TCR beta libraries were built with iRepertoire HTBI primers and CDR3-region Arm-PCR. TCRdb independently ran MiXCR on the multiplex PCR reads; one entry per CDR3 protein. This table has roughly 500,000 distinct CDR3 sequences, about 13% appearing once. The time point was: newly diagnosed GD, antithyroid drugs for less than 3 months. From PBMCs, RNA was extracted and then used to make the TCR library. The sample was also linked to a second study, of T cells in Graves' hyperthyroidism and ophthalmopathy.

The sample in question was peripheral blood mononuclear cells (PBMCs), obtained at new diagnosis, from a patient treated with antithyroid drugs. These receptors were taken from a man younger than 45 with Graves disease.

This clonotype appeared a few times. The chain joins TRBV20-1 to TRBJ2-7; D may be TRBD2 (6 bases). With 3 bases removed from V and 0 bases from J, the gap between germline ends came to 9 bases. The CDR3 is 13 amino acids. Per the germline V gene, CDR1 is DFQATT and CDR2 is SNEGSKA (reference sequence). The DNA of the CDR3 is TGCAGTGCTAGTTGCGGGACCTCCTACGAGCAGTACTTC. Protein sequence: CSASCGTSYEQYF.

Remarks on this clonotype: An end of the junction does not agree with germline; a read error may underlie this. The CDR3 DNA sequence: TGTGCCAGCGGTGATCGAAACCGCTACTATGGCTACACCTTC. Translation: CASGDRNRYYGYTF. This chain connects TRBV6-1 to TRBJ1-2; unclear D gene. This CDR3 is built from 14 residues. Germline assignment: CDR1 MNHNS and CDR2 SASEGT.